This TCR beta chain stems from a study of shared clonotypes between healthy human individuals. The germline V gene has CDR1 SGHRS and CDR2 YFSETQ. V was trimmed by 5 bases and J by 3 bases, leaving 11 bases between them. The CDR3 is 14 amino acids. As defined, naive CD8 cells were CD45RO-negative and positively selected for CCR7, with terminally differentiated effector memory CD45RA+ cells excluded. For this clone: The target antigen is unknown.

Deep-level settings were used for running the assay. Method: immunoSEQ multiplex PCR; TCRdb's copy keeps in-frame clones and lacks some. This sample has some 2 million clones, with roughly 95% found just once. Findings and limits, study-wide: Around 5% was the fraction of naive CD4 clonotypes found shared across a few donors.

This TCR derives from a man younger than 35 in good health. The specimen was naive CD8+ T cells sorted from blood. The V gene is TRBV5-1, the J gene TRBJ2-2; D perhaps matches TRBD2 (6 bases). The CDR3 loop is CASRGTFDTGELFF. The CDR3 DNA sequence: TGCGCCAGCAGGGGGACTTTCGACACCGGGGAGCTGTTTTTT.